A single sample gave rise to the 21 T cell receptor beta chains below, sequenced in a study of blood T cell repertoires in COVID-19. The method was immunoSEQ multiplex PCR; TCRdb's version includes in-frame clones alone and lacks a portion of them. The data contain about 360,000 clones, about 90% of them seen just once; the ten biggest clones take up 1.3%. Sequencing input: PBMCs or T cells enriched from blood (not recorded which). These receptor sequences come from a man aged 25 to 40 who had recovered from COVID-19.

This rearrangement joins TRBV6-5 to TRBJ2-7; weak D call: TRBD1 (6 bases). Trimming took 5 bases from V and 6 from J, leaving 8 bases between them. This CDR3 spans 11 amino acids. Germline V CDR1 and CDR2: MNHEY, SVGAGI. This CDR3 reads CASSTGSEQYF. The CDR3 region has the DNA TGTGCCAGCAGTACAGGGTCCGAGCAGTACTTC.

The chain uses TRBV9 and TRBJ2-1; a possible D gene is TRBD2 (5 bases). The ends were cut back, 4 bases at V and 0 bases at J, with 11 bases in the middle. CDR1 is SGDLS and CDR2 is YYNGEE in the germline V gene. The CDR3 has 15 amino acids. The CDR3 protein is CASSRTGSSYNEQFF. The CDR3 DNA reads as TGTGCCAGCAGCCGGACGGGAAGCTCCTACAATGAGCAGTTCTTC.

CDR3 loop: CASSQRGARQFF. The CDR3 bases are TGTGCCAGCAGTCAGCGGGGGGCCCGGCAGTTCTTC. The chain employs TRBV27 and TRBJ2-1; 9 bases align to TRBD2. Trimming removed 5 bases from V and 12 bases from J; junction bases left unmatched: 5. The CDR3 runs to 12 residues. Germline CDR1 reads MNHEY; CDR2 reads SMNVEV (reference sequence).

The V call is TRBV19, the J call TRBJ1-2, with 9 bases that match TRBD1. The junction had 19 bases not matched to a gene; V was cut back by 1 base and J by 4 bases. Germline V gene sequence: CDR1 LNHDA, CDR2 SQIVND (reference sequence). This CDR3 has 20 amino acids. CDR3 sequence reads: CASSIGGTGNRYFRGYGYTF. The DNA for the CDR3 is TGTGCCAGTAGTATAGGAGGGACAGGGAACCGCTACTTCCGCGGCTATGGCTACACCTTC.

This clone showed up just a few times. The gene calls are TRBV18 and TRBJ1-1, with D perhaps matching TRBD1 (6 bases). The CDR3 has 13 amino acids. Germline V lookup: CDR1 KGHSH, CDR2 LQKENI. V lost 8 bases to trimming and J lost 1 base, with 11 bases between them. Here the CDR3 reads CASRDTPNTEAFF. CDR3 DNA sequence: TGTGCCAGCCGGGACACGCCGAACACTGAAGCTTTCTTT.

In DNA form, the CDR3 reads TGTGCCAGCAGTTTTTCCCGGTGGAACACTGAAGCTTTCTTT. Its translation: CASSFSRWNTEAFF. The chain links TRBV27 to TRBJ1-1, with no clear D. The length of the CDR3 is 14 residues. CDR1 is MNHEY, CDR2 SMNVEV, per germline (reference sequence). With 3 bases removed from V and 1 base from J, the gap between germline ends came to 9 bases.

The chain joins TRBV9 to TRBJ1-6; D not resolved. This CDR3 comprises 17 residues. Trimming took 0 bases from V and 1 from J, leaving 11 bases between them. Germline V gene lookup returns CDR1 SGDLS and CDR2 YYNGEE. For the CDR3, the DNA is TGTGCCAGCAGCGTAGGGGAAGCGGGATCCTATAATTCACCCCTCCACTTT. It specifies CASSVGEAGSYNSPLHF.

The CDR3: CASREIRTGRYEQYF. For the CDR3, the DNA is TGTGCCAGCAGAGAGATTAGGACAGGGCGGTACGAGCAGTACTTC. The chain joins TRBV6-5 to TRBJ2-7, with 8 positions matching TRBD1. The CDR3 spans 15 residues. V was clipped by 6 bases and J by 4 bases; unmatched bases: 11. Germline CDR1 reads MNHEY; CDR2 reads SVGAGI.

The rearrangement joins TRBV7-9 to TRBJ2-1, with D possibly being TRBD2 (5 bases). Germline CDR1 and CDR2: SEHNR and FQNEAQ (reference sequence). The CDR3 covers 14 residues. V shed 5 bases and J shed 8 bases, with 16 bases lying between them. The CDR3 nucleotides are TGTGCCAGCAGCCCAAGCCGGGATTTGCATGAGCAGTTCTTC. Its translation: CASSPSRDLHEQFF.

This clone was seen only once. This chain uses TRBV29-1 with TRBJ1-2; tentatively, D is TRBD1 (6 bases). The CDR3 extends over 13 amino acids. The germline gives CDR1 SQVTM, CDR2 ANQGSEA. V lost 6 bases and J 4 bases, leaving 15 bases between the germline ends. CDR3 DNA sequence: TGCAGCGTCTCTCAAGGGGGGGGCTATGGCTACACCTTC. It specifies CSVSQGGGYGYTF. The full variable domain, with the rest looked up from reference TRBV29-1 and TRBJ1-2, is SAVISQKPSRDICQRGTSLTIQCQVDSQVTMMFWYRQQPGQSLTLIATANQGSEATYESGFVIDKFPISRPNLTFSTLTVSNMSPEDSSIYLCSVSQGGGYGYTFGSGTRLTVV.

In this sample, this clone turned up once. CDR3 coding DNA: TGCGCCAGCGAAGGTGGTTCGGGGTATGGCTACACCTTC. Its translation is CASEGGSGYGYTF. The V gene is TRBV5-1, the J gene TRBJ1-2; the D is unclear. The germline V gene has CDR1 SGHRS and CDR2 YFSETQ. With 7 bases removed from V and 5 bases from J, the gap between germline ends came to 15 bases. CDR3 length equals 13 residues.

The chain carries TRBV3-1 (or the pseudogene TRBV3-2) and TRBJ2-1; D is possibly TRBD2 (5 bases). V was pared by 2 bases and J by 3 bases, with 8 bases between. CDR3 length equals 14 residues. Germline CDR1 reads LGHDT; CDR2 reads YNNKEL (reference sequence). The chain's CDR3 is CASSQSLVYNEQFF. The CDR3 nucleotides read TGTGCCAGCAGCCAATCACTAGTCTACAATGAGCAGTTCTTC.

This clone showed up just once. CDR3 DNA: TGCGCCAGCAGCCAAGGTCAGGGGGATGGCAACGAGCAGTACTTC. Its protein is CASSQGQGDGNEQYF. The J gene is TRBJ2-7, the V gene TRBV4-1; 7 bases map to TRBD1. The V segment lost 1 base and the J segment 5 bases; nucleotides outside the gene matches: 8. The germline V gene has CDR1 MGHRA and CDR2 YSYEKL. The CDR3 has 15 residues.

The CDR3 sequence: CASSPPPGQSINYGYTF. The CDR3 DNA reads TGTGCCAGCAGCCCCCCCCCGGGACAGTCAATTAACTATGGCTACACCTTC. This chain uses TRBV5-6 with TRBJ1-2; 7 positions match TRBD1. The V gene's germline CDR1 is SGHDT and CDR2 YYEEEE. The CDR3 has 17 residues. V was clipped by 4 bases and J by 1 base; unmatched bases: 13.

The genes are TRBV7-9 and TRBJ1-4; 7 bases match TRBD1. The CDR3 runs 15 residues. V shed 5 bases, J shed 5 bases, and the junction held 8 bases outside the gene matches. Germline loops: CDR1 SEHNR, CDR2 FQNEAQ (reference sequence). This chain's CDR3 is CASSVTGARNEKLFF. CDR3 nucleotides: TGTGCCAGCAGCGTTACAGGGGCGCGGAATGAAAAACTGTTTTTT.

Remarks on this clone: Other DNA sequences of this sample code for an identical CDR3. The J gene is TRBJ2-1, the V gene TRBV4-1; D possibly corresponds to TRBD1 (5 bases). There are 12 residues in the CDR3. CDR1 and CDR2 (germline): MGHRA, YSYEKL. The V and J ends lost 4 bases and 8 bases respectively, with 9 bases between them. CDR3 region: CASSPRGDEQFF. DNA of the CDR3: TGCGCCAGCAGCCCAAGGGGCGATGAGCAGTTCTTC.

V is TRBV30 and J is TRBJ1-4; D gene unclear. In germline, CDR1 is GTSNPN, CDR2 SVGIG (reference sequence). The CDR3 has 13 residues. V lost 2 bases to trimming and J lost 8 bases, with 12 bases between them. The CDR3 spells CAWSTNPQEKLFF. In nucleotides, the CDR3 is TGTGCCTGGAGTACAAACCCTCAGGAAAAACTGTTTTTT.

The sample holds one count of this clone. The chain employs TRBV11-2 and TRBJ2-7, with 9 bases fitting TRBD1. This CDR3 contains 15 residues. V lost 5 bases to trimming and J lost 5 bases; unmatched junction nucleotides: 10. Per germline, CDR1 SGHAT and CDR2 FQNNGV. The CDR3 loop is CASSPIRTGVNEQYF. CDR3 sequence (DNA): TGTGCCAGCAGCCCTATTCGGACAGGGGTCAACGAGCAGTACTTC.

CDR3 amino acids: CASSQDRGEAQYF. The CDR3 nucleotides are TGTGCCAGCAGCCAAGATCGCGGTGAAGCGCAGTATTTT. The chain links TRBV3-1 (or the pseudogene TRBV3-2) to TRBJ2-3; D unresolved. The V end lost 0 bases, the J end lost 10 bases, and 11 bases lay between the germline ends. CDR1 is LGHDT and CDR2 is YNNKEL in the germline V gene (reference sequence). The CDR3 spans 13 residues.

V gene TRBV10-3 combines with J gene TRBJ2-5; the match to TRBD2 covers 11 bases. The V segment lost 6 bases and the J segment 1 base; nucleotides outside the gene matches: 7. The CDR3 consists of 16 residues. The germline V gene has CDR1 ENHRY and CDR2 SYGVKD. CDR3 coding DNA: TGTGCCATCAGCCCAACTAGCGGGGGCCGCCAAGAGACCCAGTACTTC. Amino acid sequence: CAISPTSGGRQETQYF.

The chain combines TRBV13 with TRBJ2-7; 10 nucleotides align to TRBD1. V lost 5 bases to trimming and J lost 4 bases; unmatched junction nucleotides: 11. The CDR3 loop spans 16 amino acids. Germline CDR1 PRHDT, CDR2 FYEKMQ (reference sequence). The CDR3 sequence: CASSARDRGIAYEQYF. The CDR3 DNA reads TGTGCCAGCAGCGCCCGGGACAGGGGTATTGCATACGAGCAGTACTTC.